Listed here is a single T cell receptor beta chain. This sample was taken from a study of blood T cell repertoires in COVID-19. Sequencing was performed with immunoSEQ multiplex PCR; in TCRdb, only in-frame clones are kept and a portion is missing. The sample lists hundreds of thousands of clones, 70% to 90% occurring once. Germline CDR1 SGHVS, CDR2 FQNEAQ. J gave up 0 bases and V 1 base, and 8 bases lay outside the gene matches. The CDR3 length is 18 residues. Sequenced sample: PBMCs or T cells enriched from blood (not recorded which). This TCR derives from a woman aged 18-35 years who had been exposed to COVID-19. This rearrangement joins TRBV7-8 to TRBJ2-1; 8 nucleotides line up with TRBD2. CDR3 region: CASSLVLTSADSYNEQFF. The CDR3 region has the DNA TGTGCCAGCAGCTTAGTTTTGACTAGCGCCGACTCCTACAATGAGCAGTTCTTC.